Below, 30 T cell receptor beta chains from the same sample are listed, as sequenced in a study of blood T cell repertoires in COVID-19. Only in-frame clones appear in the TCRdb table, and some are missing; sequencing was by immunoSEQ multiplex PCR. This table holds 200,000 or so clones, approximately 82% found once. Sequencing used peripheral blood. The receptor source for this set is a human donor with acute or convalescent COVID-19. The donor label of this sample is uncertain.

The chain has TRBV10-3 and TRBJ1-2; no reliable D call. This CDR3 is 12 amino acids long. Trimming left V 10 bases short and J 5 bases short, with 14 bases between. CDR1 ENHRY and CDR2 SYGVKD come from the germline V gene. In nucleotides, the CDR3 is TGTGCCACCCCTCAAGAGCCATATGGCTACACCTTC. This gives the protein CATPQEPYGYTF.

The chain couples TRBV7-2 to TRBJ2-7; weak D call: TRBD2 (5 bases). The germline V gene has CDR1 SGHTA and CDR2 FQGNSA. Trimming took off 2 bases at V and 0 bases at J, with 8 bases between the two ends. This CDR3 comprises 14 residues. This chain's CDR3 is CASSLKRNSYEQYF. CDR3 nucleotides: TGTGCCAGCAGCTTAAAGCGGAACTCCTACGAGCAGTACTTC.

This clone was recorded once. The chain combines TRBV5-1 with TRBJ1-1; weak D call: TRBD1 (6 bases). V lost 5 bases and J 4 bases, leaving 12 bases between the germline ends. This CDR3 is 13 amino acids long. Germline CDR1 reads SGHRS; CDR2 reads YFSETQ. CDR3: CASSNQGGTEAFF. The CDR3 DNA follows: TGCGCCAGCAGTAACCAAGGGGGCACTGAAGCTTTCTTT.

The J gene is TRBJ1-1, the V gene TRBV3-1 (or the pseudogene TRBV3-2); D not certain. The CDR3 covers 15 residues. Germline V gene data show CDR1 as LGHDT and CDR2 as YNNKEL (reference sequence). The V gene lost 3 bases and the J gene lost 1 base, with 12 bases spanning the gap. In nucleotides, the CDR3 is TGTGCCAGCAGCCACTCACCGTCGGGGAACACTGAAGCTTTCTTT. Translation: CASSHSPSGNTEAFF.

Only a few counts were recorded for this clone. Other DNA sequences in this sample translate to the same CDR3. The chain joins TRBV11-2 to TRBJ1-6; possible D gene TRBD1, 6 bases. Trimming pared 1 base from V and 7 bases from J, leaving 8 bases between. Germline-derived CDR1 and CDR2 are SGHAT and FQNNGV. The CDR3 totals 14 residues. Here the CDR3 reads CASSLAGGNSPLHF. The CDR3, as DNA: TGTGCCAGCAGCTTAGCGGGGGGCAATTCACCCCTCCACTTT.

This chain connects TRBV10-3 to TRBJ2-2; TRBD2 matches 7 bases. Looked up from germline, CDR1 is ENHRY and CDR2 is SYGVKD. V was clipped by 2 bases and J by 4 bases; unmatched bases: 7. The CDR3 runs 16 residues. CDR3 amino acids: CAISERQGGSTGELFF. CDR3 sequence (DNA): TGTGCCATCAGTGAGCGGCAGGGAGGGAGCACCGGGGAGCTGTTTTTT.

The chain combines TRBV7-6 with TRBJ2-1, with 8 bases fitting TRBD2. The CDR3 sequence is 15 residues long. Germline V gene sequence: CDR1 SGHVS, CDR2 FNYEAQ. Germline trimming cut 1 base from V and 3 bases from J; bases unmatched to any gene: 2. In nucleotides, the CDR3 is TGTGCCAGCAGCTTAGTGGCGGGAGGCTACAATGAGCAGTTCTTC. Its translation is CASSLVAGGYNEQFF.

The chain recombines TRBV2 with TRBJ2-7; 13 nucleotides match TRBD2. The CDR3 extends over 23 amino acids. With 4 bases clipped from V and 4 bases from J, the junction kept 28 bases outside the gene matches. Germline V gene sequence: CDR1 SNHLY, CDR2 FYNNEI. The CDR3 nucleotides are TGTGCCAGCAGTGCCTCATCCGGGACGCTCAAAGGAGGGGGACTAGCGGGGCGATACGAGCAGTACTTC. Its translation is CASSASSGTLKGGGLAGRYEQYF.

As for this clone: Other nucleotide sequences in the sample specify the same CDR3. This chain links TRBV20-1 with TRBJ1-1; 7 nucleotides line up with TRBD1. Germline lookup yields CDR1 DFQATT and CDR2 SNEGSKA (reference sequence). After removal of 3 bases from V and 11 bases from J, the junction contained 3 bases not matched to a gene. The CDR3 has 10 residues. The CDR3 coding sequence is TGCAGTGCTAGGGAGGGGGCTGCTTTCTTT. This gives the protein CSAREGAAFF.

This clone was counted only a few times. J is TRBJ1-2 and V is TRBV6-4; weak D call: TRBD1 (6 bases). This CDR3 is built from 13 residues. The V gene lost 2 bases and the J gene lost 4 bases, with 8 bases spanning the gap. In germline, CDR1 is MRHNA, CDR2 SNTAGT. CDR3 protein: CASSDTGSYGYTF. The CDR3 coding sequence is TGTGCCAGCAGTGACACAGGGTCCTATGGCTACACCTTC.

The chain employs TRBV6-5 and TRBJ1-6; 8 nucleotides align to TRBD1. V shed 6 bases, J shed 9 bases, and the junction held 4 bases outside the gene matches. In germline, CDR1 is MNHEY, CDR2 SVGAGI. CDR3 length: 13 residues. The CDR3 bases are TGTGCCAGCAGCGCGACAGGGGTTTCACCCCTCCACTTT. Amino acid sequence: CASSATGVSPLHF.

The V gene is TRBV27, the J gene TRBJ2-1; 8 bases agree with TRBD2. Trimming at V came to 8 bases and at J to 9 bases, leaving 15 bases not matched to a gene. The CDR3 totals 15 residues. CDR1 is MNHEY and CDR2 is SMNVEV in the germline V gene (reference sequence). The CDR3 loop is CASRQAGGILSEQFF. The CDR3 nucleotides read TGTGCCAGCCGCCAGGCGGGAGGTATCCTTTCTGAGCAGTTCTTC.

The chain has TRBV27 and TRBJ1-1, with 8 bases that match TRBD1. This CDR3 is built from 16 residues. V shed 0 bases and J 1 base; nucleotides not matched to a gene: 4. Germline V CDR1 and CDR2: MNHEY, SMNVEV (reference sequence). CDR3 DNA: TGTGCCAGCAGTTTATCGCCAGGGGGCCGGAACACTGAAGCTTTCTTT. Translated: CASSLSPGGRNTEAFF.

The rearrangement uses TRBV7-2 and TRBJ2-7, with 7 bases matching TRBD1. Trimming cost V 5 bases and J 1 base; bases outside gene matches: 8. CDR1 SGHTA and CDR2 FQGNSA come from the germline V gene. The CDR3 sequence is 15 residues long. CDR3 region: CASSQNPGQSYEQYF. CDR3 nucleotide sequence: TGTGCCAGCAGCCAGAACCCGGGACAGTCCTACGAGCAGTACTTC. Variable domain in full (rest from reference TRBV7-2 and TRBJ2-7): GAGVSQSPSNKVTEKGKDVELRCDPISGHTALYWYRQSLGQGLEFLIYFQGNSAPDKSGLPSDRFSAERTGGSVSTLTIQRTQQEDSAVYLCASSQNPGQSYEQYFGPGTRLTVT.

V gene TRBV5-1 combines with J gene TRBJ1-6, with TRBD1 matching 7 bases. This CDR3 is built from 16 residues. Trimming removed 3 bases from V and 7 bases from J; junction bases left unmatched: 10. Germline CDR1 and CDR2: SGHRS and YFSETQ. CDR3 residues: CASSSTGTPENSPLHF. CDR3 sequence (DNA): TGCGCCAGCAGCTCGACAGGGACGCCAGAAAATTCACCCCTCCACTTT.

This chain connects TRBV27 to TRBJ2-1; D remains unclear. CDR1 is MNHEY and CDR2 is SMNVEV in the germline V gene (reference sequence). This CDR3 spans 15 amino acids. Trimming took 10 bases from V and 5 from J, leaving 21 bases between them. The chain's CDR3 is CATLKETLGHNEQFF. In nucleotides, the CDR3 is TGTGCCACCCTCAAAGAGACTCTCGGCCACAATGAGCAGTTCTTC.

This clone was counted only a few times. This chain connects TRBV18 to TRBJ1-4; D possibly corresponds to TRBD1 (5 bases). The CDR3 spans 13 residues. From germline, CDR1 is KGHSH and CDR2 LQKENI. The V end was cut by 4 bases, the J end by 8 bases, with 11 bases between. This CDR3 reads CASSQGQGEKLFF. CDR3 nucleotide sequence: TGTGCCAGCTCACAAGGACAAGGGGAAAAACTGTTTTTT.

The chain joins TRBV2 to TRBJ1-6; possible D gene TRBD1, 5 bases. This CDR3 is built from 15 residues. V lost 5 bases, J lost 5 bases, and 13 bases lay in between. Germline V lookup: CDR1 SNHLY, CDR2 FYNNEI. The CDR3 reads CASSNQGGDNSPLHF. In DNA form, the CDR3 reads TGTGCCAGCAGTAACCAAGGAGGGGATAATTCACCCCTCCACTTT.

This clone was seen only a few times. The same CDR3 arises from other DNA sequences in this sample as well. The V call is TRBV6-5, the J call TRBJ1-1; TRBD1 aligns across 7 bases. Trimming took 5 bases from V and 1 from J; bases not matched to a gene: 4. The germline gives CDR1 MNHEY, CDR2 SVGAGI. CDR3 length equals 14 residues. In DNA, the CDR3 is TGTGCCAGCAGTCGGACAGGTGGGAACACTGAAGCTTTCTTT. Translating gives CASSRTGGNTEAFF.

The chain carries TRBV5-6 and TRBJ1-1, with D possibly matching TRBD1 (5 bases). The CDR3 is 13 amino acids. The germline gives CDR1 SGHDT, CDR2 YYEEEE. Trimming cost V 2 bases and J 1 base, with 6 bases left between them. The DNA for the CDR3 is TGTGCCAGCAGCTTTGGACAGAACACTGAAGCTTTCTTT. Translated, it gives CASSFGQNTEAFF.

This rearrangement joins TRBV19 to TRBJ1-2, with a possible D match to TRBD1 (6 bases). V lost 3 bases to trimming and J lost 4 bases, with 9 bases between them. CDR1 and CDR2 from the germline V gene are LNHDA and SQIVND (reference sequence). The CDR3 contains 13 residues. This CDR3 is CASSMPQGYGYTF. In DNA form, the CDR3 reads TGTGCCAGTAGTATGCCACAGGGCTATGGCTACACCTTC.

This clone was detected a few times. This chain uses TRBV24-1 with TRBJ2-2; TRBD2 aligns across 10 bases. J lost 3 bases, V lost 2 bases, and 11 bases had no gene match. The CDR3 sequence is 19 residues long. CDR1 is KGHDR and CDR2 is SFDVKD in the germline V gene. The CDR3 nucleotides are TGTGCCACCAGTGATTCCCGGACTAGCGGAGGGGGTTACACCGGGGAGCTGTTTTTT. Protein: CATSDSRTSGGGYTGELFF.

The chain employs TRBV7-3 and TRBJ2-1, with 9 bases fitting TRBD2. Per germline, CDR1 SGHTA and CDR2 FQGTGA. Unmatched junction bases numbered 10, after V lost 4 bases and J lost 9 bases. The CDR3 runs to 15 residues. The CDR3 DNA reads TGTGCCAGCAGCTCCTTAGCGGGAGCCCGGGGTGAGCAGTTCTTC. Its translation: CASSSLAGARGEQFF.

This clone has just one count. The gene calls are TRBV19 and TRBJ2-2, with 8 bases lining up with TRBD1. In germline, CDR1 is LNHDA, CDR2 SQIVND (reference sequence). The CDR3 sequence is 15 residues long. Trimming cost V 1 base and J 6 bases; bases outside gene matches: 4. This CDR3 is CASSIAGQGPGELFF. The CDR3 region has the DNA TGTGCCAGTAGTATAGCTGGACAGGGTCCCGGGGAGCTGTTTTTT.

The V call is TRBV6-1, the J call TRBJ2-5; tentative D call: TRBD1 (6 bases). The V and J ends lost 4 bases and 4 bases respectively, with 22 bases between them. The CDR3 spans 17 residues. Germline V gives CDR1 MNHNS, CDR2 SASEGT. CDR3 sequence (DNA): TGTGCCAGCAGTGGTTCCGGAGGACTCAGGGGTTCAGAGACCCAGTACTTC. As protein: CASSGSGGLRGSETQYF.

This clone was seen only a few times. The CDR3 nucleotides are TGTGCCAGTAGTATAACCCTGGCCGCCCATCAGCCCCAGCATTTT. It translates to CASSITLAAHQPQHF. The gene calls are TRBV19 and TRBJ1-5; no clear D. Germline V CDR1 and CDR2: LNHDA, SQIVND (reference sequence). V lost 2 bases and J 5 bases, leaving 13 bases between the germline ends. CDR3 size: 15 residues.

This clone appeared once. The chain joins TRBV6-6 to TRBJ2-2, with D possibly matching TRBD1 (6 bases). The CDR3 is 16 residues long. The V gene lost 5 bases and the J gene lost 3 bases, with 16 bases spanning the gap. Germline V CDR1 and CDR2: MNHNY, SVGAGI (reference sequence). CDR3 residues: CASSLGGRAYTGELFF. The CDR3 nucleotides read TGTGCCAGCAGTCTAGGGGGTAGAGCGTACACCGGGGAGCTGTTTTTT.

This clone appeared a single time. The rearrangement joins TRBV5-1 to TRBJ1-2; 7 nucleotides agree with TRBD1. Germline assignment: CDR1 SGHRS and CDR2 YFSETQ. Trimming cost V 0 bases and J 6 bases; bases outside gene matches: 5. The CDR3 sequence is 14 residues long. The CDR3 sequence is CASSLEGQINGYTF. The CDR3 DNA sequence: TGCGCCAGCAGCTTGGAGGGACAGATTAATGGCTACACCTTC.

V is TRBV27 and J is TRBJ2-1, with D maybe TRBD1 (5 bases). Germline V gene lookup returns CDR1 MNHEY and CDR2 SMNVEV (reference sequence). V dropped 4 bases and J dropped 8 bases, with 15 bases sitting between them. The CDR3 contains 14 residues. The CDR3 is CASSSSTVLDEQFF. The CDR3 coding sequence is TGTGCCAGCAGTTCCTCGACAGTTTTGGATGAGCAGTTCTTC.

The chain uses TRBV2 and TRBJ2-7, with 10 bases aligning to TRBD2. The CDR3 covers 14 residues. Germline V CDR1 and CDR2: SNHLY, FYNNEI. V shed 4 bases and J 2 bases; nucleotides not matched to a gene: 2. The CDR3 reads CASSALAGAYEQYF. The CDR3 coding sequence is TGTGCCAGCAGTGCCCTAGCGGGGGCCTACGAGCAGTACTTC.